One T cell receptor (beta chain) is described in this entry. This clonotype was detected ten times or more. This clone's antigen is unknown. Base qualities are not provided; no much larger clone lies one nucleotide away. This specimen belongs to a study of T cells in Graves' hyperthyroidism and ophthalmopathy (dated by TCRdb to the late 2010s). Regarding the research as a whole: Peripheral blood samples were taken at the time of initial diagnosis, prior to any treatment. A discovery cohort of around 98 patients, 43 with Graves' ophthalmopathy and 55 to 60 with stable Graves' hyperthyroidism, was used to find distinguishing TCR V-J signatures. Whether ophthalmopathy could be predicted prospectively was tested in an independent validation cohort made up of under 20 hyperthyroidism patients plus 17 patients who later progressed to ophthalmopathy. The 75 to 100 discovery patients were divided at random into training and test sets in a 7:3 ratio. Thyroid tissue and blood T-cell repertoires from roughly 6 Graves' hyperthyroidism patients were also compared in the study. After sampling, hyperthyroidism patients received methimazole starting at 30 mg daily, and ophthalmopathy patients received high-dose intravenous methylprednisolone. The paper describes TCR Vbeta CDR3 sequencing of 130 to 150 peripheral blood samples, made up of roughly 40 ophthalmopathy patients, roughly 80 hyperthyroidism patients and 17 progressor patients.

Ophthalmopathy patients had moderately to severely active disease, Clinical Activity Score of at least 3, NOSPECS grade of at least 4, and duration under 3 months. Any patient with an uncontrolled infection, another autoimmune disease, pregnancy or lactation was excluded. Clinical symptoms, serum thyroxine and TRAb, thyroid ultrasound, and orbital computed tomography formed the basis for the diagnoses. PBMCs were separated from roughly 10 ml of fresh peripheral blood using Ficoll-Paque density gradient centrifugation. Trizol reagent was used to extract total RNA, and RNA quality was then checked on an Agilent 2100 Bioanalyzer. V is shortened by 3 bases, J by 7 bases, and the region joining them spans 9 bases. Including the terminal cysteine and phenylalanine, the CDR3 comprises 12 residues. The read is trimmed to its CDR3 DNA, 36 bases read in frame from base 1. As encoded in the germline V gene, CDR1 is SGHAT while CDR2 is FQNNGV.

The TCR beta CDR3 regions were amplified from RNA transcripts. For the first round of RT-PCR on the TCR CDR3, the HTBI primer set was used together with the Qiagen OneStep RT-PCR kit. Libraries were constructed in a second round of multiplex PCR, after which size selection and purification were carried out. Sequencing of the libraries was done on an Illumina HiSeq2000 using paired-end 100 bp reads. Processing in the source paper ran as follows. SOAPnuke was used to process the raw data, throwing out any read that contained adapters or uncalled bases, had a mean Phred below 15, or lacked an exact constant-primer or identifier match. High-quality paired reads were merged with COPE v1.2.5, and unique nucleotide sequences were defined as clonotypes. MiTCR v1.1 was used to align clonotypes to the IMGT TRBV, TRBD and TRBJ reference segments. Only V-J combinations with frequency above 0.0001, covering 99.2% of repertoires, were analysed. The TCS score was defined as the ratio of F50 (clonal expansion) to E x V (chaos), calculated using BLOSUM62-based TCRdist between CDR3 peptides within each V-J. Welch's t-statistics and random forest reduced fewer than 550 V-J features to around 14, which were used in a naive Bayes classifier (R e1071). In TCRdb, the public reads were trimmed at Q25 with fastp and aligned with MiXCR, with productive beta chains retained. Under each unique CDR3 protein, matching rows form one entry showing the most common genes and DNA. TCRdb, not the original authors, processed these V and J calls. The sample includes approximately 530,000 distinct CDR3 sequences, with roughly 21% observed a single time. The biggest ten clones account for about 45% of the sample.

The paper's findings and limits, for the study overall: In validation, the model predicted progression to ophthalmopathy a median of approximately 6.6 months before onset, with approximately 70% sensitivity and roughly 79% specificity. Most expanded thyroid clonotypes (frequency above 0.001) were also detected in blood, suggesting blood repertoires may reflect thyroid immune responses. No statistical method was used to fix the sample size in advance, and group allocation was not hidden from the investigators. A 13 V-J signature model separated ophthalmopathy from stable hyperthyroidism, with about 88% sensitivity and roughly 82% specificity in cross-validation and 80%/75% in testing.

Material for sequencing was blood. This receptor was identified in a middle-aged man with Graves' ophthalmopathy. The sequence is built from TRBV11-2 and TRBJ1-1, with the D segment identity uncertain. The CDR3 protein sequence reads: CASSFGAVEAFF. Read as DNA, the sequence is TGTGCCAGCAGCTTCGGAGCCGTTGAAGCTTTCTTT.